These 20 T cell receptor beta chains came from one sample sequenced in a study of radiation and T cells in renal cell carcinoma. Time point: blood 2 weeks post-SBRT. Treatment denoted: 15 Gy SBRT to primary tumor, nephrectomy 4 weeks later. Clones were read by immunoSEQ multiplex PCR, and TCRdb kept only the in-frame ones, dropping some. Of around 120,000 clones listed, 80% to 90% are singletons. The material sequenced was blood, taken from a patient whose treatment included radiotherapy and nephrectomy. All receptors come from an older woman with renal cell carcinoma.

The chain links TRBV7-9 to TRBJ2-2; 7 positions agree with TRBD1. Germline values: CDR1 SEHNR, CDR2 FQNEAQ (reference sequence). The CDR3 is made up of 17 amino acids. The V gene end was trimmed by 5 bases and the J gene end by 6 bases; junction bases not matched to a gene: 15. CDR3 in amino acids: CASSHYDRVPSPGELFF. In DNA, the CDR3 is TGTGCCAGCAGCCATTACGACAGGGTTCCCTCACCCGGGGAGCTGTTTTTT.

The chain carries TRBV28 and TRBJ1-2; D is unclear. The CDR3 covers 14 residues. Germline V gene lookup returns CDR1 MDHEN and CDR2 SYDVKM. V was shortened by 2 bases and J by 7 bases, with 14 bases between the two germline ends. The CDR3 is CASSLDPGSRGYTF. The CDR3 bases are TGTGCCAGCAGTTTAGACCCGGGGAGTCGTGGCTACACCTTC.

The genes are TRBV19 and TRBJ2-7; 7 bases align to TRBD1. Germline trimming cut 7 bases from V and 5 bases from J; bases unmatched to any gene: 11. Looked up from germline, CDR1 is LNHDA and CDR2 is SQIVND (reference sequence). CDR3 size: 14 residues. This chain's CDR3 is CASKEQGLSHEQYF. CDR3 in DNA: TGTGCCAGTAAGGAACAGGGGTTAAGCCACGAGCAGTACTTC.

This rearrangement joins TRBV7-6 to TRBJ1-4; TRBD1 is a possible D gene (6 bases). This CDR3 contains 15 residues. Trimming took off 4 bases at V and 4 bases at J, with 13 bases between the two ends. CDR1 is SGHVS and CDR2 is FNYEAQ in the germline V gene. The CDR3 nucleotides are TGTGCCAGCAGCTCTTCAGGGGTTTATAATGAAAAACTGTTTTTT. Its translation: CASSSSGVYNEKLFF.

This chain joins TRBV6-4 and TRBJ2-1, with 8 bases matching TRBD1. Trimming removed 6 bases from V and 0 bases from J; junction bases left unmatched: 7. CDR1 MRHNA and CDR2 SNTAGT come from the germline V gene. This CDR3 comprises 16 residues. CDR3: CASSDRGTSSYNEQFF. DNA of the CDR3: TGTGCCAGCAGCGACAGGGGTACTAGCTCCTACAATGAGCAGTTCTTC.

The chain carries TRBV11-1 and TRBJ1-1, with 10 nucleotides matching TRBD1. V shed 6 bases, J shed 1 base, and the junction held 5 bases outside the gene matches. CDR3 length: 15 residues. CDR1 SGHAT and CDR2 FQDESV come from the germline V gene (reference sequence). DNA for the CDR3: TGTGCCAGCAGGTTTGACAGGGGGCCGAACACTGAAGCTTTCTTT. This sequence encodes CASRFDRGPNTEAFF.

This chain uses TRBV15 with TRBJ2-3; 9 bases are a match to TRBD1. The CDR3 has 16 amino acids. Germline V gene lookup returns CDR1 LNHNV and CDR2 YYDKDF (reference sequence). V shed 2 bases, J shed 4 bases, and the junction held 7 bases outside the gene matches. The CDR3 here is CATSRSSGTGSDTQYF. Written as DNA, the CDR3 is TGTGCCACCAGCAGATCTTCCGGGACAGGGTCAGATACGCAGTATTTT.

This rearrangement joins TRBV7-2 to TRBJ1-1; D gene unclear. The germline gives CDR1 SGHTA, CDR2 FQGNSA. The germline V and J ends were trimmed by 1 base and 8 bases, with 8 bases remaining between them. CDR3 size: 12 residues. CDR3 in amino acids: CASSLEIGEAFF. The CDR3 bases are TGTGCCAGCAGCTTAGAGATAGGAGAAGCTTTCTTT.

This chain connects TRBV6-5 to TRBJ2-7; D gene ambiguous. With 6 bases removed from V and 3 bases from J, the gap between germline ends came to 18 bases. The V gene's germline CDR1 is MNHEY and CDR2 SVGAGI. The CDR3 is made up of 15 amino acids. The CDR3 region is CASSSGYGSHYEQYF. The CDR3 coding sequence is TGTGCCAGCAGCTCCGGCTATGGGTCCCACTACGAGCAGTACTTC.

CDR3 residues: CASRGGRGKQETQYF. CDR3 sequence (DNA): TGTGCCAGCAGGGGGGGAAGGGGGAAACAAGAGACCCAGTACTTC. The chain recombines TRBV2 with TRBJ2-5; D assignment may be TRBD1 or TRBD2 (6 bases each). Trimming left V 6 bases short and J 2 bases short, with 16 bases between. The CDR3 consists of 15 residues. The germline V gene encodes CDR1 SNHLY and CDR2 FYNNEI.

This clone came up a few times. J is TRBJ1-1 and V is TRBV10-3, with 9 bases matching TRBD1. The CDR3 totals 12 residues. Trimming removed 4 bases from V and 7 bases from J; junction bases left unmatched: 1. Germline CDR1 reads ENHRY; CDR2 reads SYGVKD. The DNA for the CDR3 is TGTGCCATCAGTGGACAGGGGGGTGAAGCTTTCTTT. Protein: CAISGQGGEAFF.

The rearrangement joins TRBV27 to TRBJ1-4; the D is unclear. The ends were cut back, 6 bases at V and 3 bases at J, with 11 bases in the middle. Germline V gene sequence: CDR1 MNHEY, CDR2 SMNVEV (reference sequence). The CDR3 covers 14 residues. In DNA form, the CDR3 reads TGTGCCAGCAGCCCGACCCATTCTAATGAAAAACTGTTTTTT. Its translation is CASSPTHSNEKLFF.

The chain uses TRBV5-6 and TRBJ1-1, with a possible D match to TRBD1 (6 bases). V lost 0 bases and J 10 bases, leaving 10 bases between the germline ends. The CDR3 has 12 amino acids. Germline assignment: CDR1 SGHDT and CDR2 YYEEEE. The CDR3 nucleotides are TGTGCCAGCAGCTTGGTCCGGGGGCGAGCTTTCTTT. It codes for CASSLVRGRAFF.

This chain links TRBV7-9 with TRBJ1-3; TRBD1 might be the D (6 bases). Germline CDR1 SEHNR, CDR2 FQNEAQ (reference sequence). This CDR3 has 13 residues. The V end was cut by 8 bases, the J end by 2 bases, with 10 bases between. The CDR3 bases are TGTGCCAGCGGTCACAGGGCTGGAAACACCATATATTTT. Its translation is CASGHRAGNTIYF.

The genes are TRBV2 and TRBJ1-1, with 9 bases aligning to TRBD1. The CDR3 contains 14 residues. V lost 7 bases to trimming and J lost 4 bases; unmatched junction nucleotides: 7. From germline, CDR1 is SNHLY and CDR2 FYNNEI. The CDR3, as DNA: TGTGCCAGCATCCCAGGACAGGGGAGCACTGAAGCTTTCTTT. This sequence encodes CASIPGQGSTEAFF.

V and J are TRBV28 and TRBJ1-5, with D unresolved. Germline assignment: CDR1 MDHEN and CDR2 SYDVKM. The CDR3 loop spans 14 amino acids. Trimming took 2 bases from V and 4 from J, leaving 9 bases between them. The CDR3 protein is CASSLRGWNQPQHF. The CDR3, as DNA: TGTGCCAGCAGTTTACGGGGATGGAATCAGCCCCAGCATTTT.

The chain uses TRBV7-2 and TRBJ2-7; 9 nucleotides match TRBD1. The CDR3 is 14 amino acids. V lost 5 bases and J lost 4; bases outside the gene matches: 6. CDR1 is SGHTA, CDR2 FQGNSA, per germline. Here the CDR3 reads CASSPRTGDYEQYF. Written as DNA, the CDR3 is TGTGCCAGCAGCCCACGGACAGGGGATTACGAGCAGTACTTC.

This chain links TRBV5-1 with TRBJ1-2; D gene ambiguous. The V end was cut by 4 bases, the J end by 5 bases, with 9 bases between. CDR3 length: 12 amino acids. Per germline, CDR1 SGHRS and CDR2 YFSETQ. In DNA, the CDR3 is TGCGCCAGCAGCCCCTATTTATATGGCTACACCTTC. Its protein is CASSPYLYGYTF.

This clone appeared once. The chain couples TRBV28 to TRBJ2-3; D unresolved. V lost 5 bases to trimming and J lost 1 base, with 16 bases between them. The CDR3 runs to 16 residues. In germline, CDR1 is MDHEN, CDR2 SYDVKM. The CDR3 protein is CASSPSWQVGTDTQYF. DNA for the CDR3: TGTGCCAGCAGTCCCTCTTGGCAGGTGGGCACAGATACGCAGTATTTT.

This rearrangement joins TRBV29-1 to TRBJ2-3; TRBD1 might be the D (6 bases). V dropped 5 bases and J dropped 5 bases, with 11 bases sitting between them. The CDR3 runs 12 residues. Germline assignment: CDR1 SQVTM and CDR2 ANQGSEA. CDR3: CSVRTVGDTQYF. CDR3 bases: TGCAGCGTTAGGACAGTTGGAGATACGCAGTATTTT.